The 21 T cell receptor beta chains in this list originate from one sample, sequenced in a study of cytomegalovirus exposure and HLA in healthy donors. Researchers ran the PCR with 60 Vbeta and 13 Jbeta primers. Produced via immunoSEQ multiplex PCR; TCRdb's table is partial and in-frame only. The table records roughly 120,000 clones, around 82% of them present only once. Sequencing used PBMCs. The source is a man aged 35 to 55 in good health and CMV-seronegative.

J is TRBJ1-2 and V is TRBV6-5; no reliable D call. The CDR3 runs to 15 residues. V was clipped by 0 bases and J by 6 bases, with 14 bases between them. The germline CDR1 and CDR2 sequences are MNHEY and SVGAGI. The CDR3 loop reads CASSYSSGGSHGYTF. Here the CDR3 DNA reads TGTGCCAGCAGTTACTCTAGTGGAGGGAGTCATGGCTACACCTTC.

The chain combines TRBV6-5 with TRBJ1-1; D gene unclear. V was trimmed by 2 bases and J by 0 bases, leaving 4 bases between them. The CDR3 is made up of 13 amino acids. Germline-derived CDR1 and CDR2 are MNHEY and SVGAGI. CDR3 in DNA: TGTGCCAGCAGTTACCAGGTGAACACTGAAGCTTTCTTT. Translation gives CASSYQVNTEAFF.

The chain combines TRBV27 with TRBJ2-5; TRBD2 is a possible D gene (6 bases). Germline-derived CDR1 and CDR2 are MNHEY and SMNVEV (reference sequence). The ends were cut back, 6 bases at V and 1 base at J, with 12 bases in the middle. The CDR3 totals 14 residues. CDR3 coding DNA: TGTGCCAGCAGAAACAACGGGGGCCAAGAGACCCAGTACTTC. The encoded protein is CASRNNGGQETQYF.

This clone appeared once. This rearrangement joins TRBV5-6 to TRBJ2-5; TRBD1 aligns across 9 bases. CDR1 SGHDT and CDR2 YYEEEE come from the germline V gene. V trimming: 5 bases; J trimming: 6 bases; junction bases outside the gene matches: 5. The CDR3 consists of 13 residues. CDR3 amino acids: CASRGTGLKTQYF. DNA of the CDR3: TGTGCCAGCAGAGGGACAGGGCTAAAGACCCAGTACTTC.

The rearrangement joins TRBV5-4 to TRBJ1-1, with TRBD1 as a possible D gene (5 bases). Trimming cost V 4 bases and J 0 bases, with 10 bases left between them. This CDR3 is built from 14 residues. From germline, CDR1 is SGHNT and CDR2 YYREEE (reference sequence). This CDR3 is CASSTGGLNTEAFF. Written as DNA, the CDR3 is TGTGCCAGCAGCACCGGGGGGTTGAACACTGAAGCTTTCTTT. The variable domain in full, with the rest retrieved from reference TRBV5-4 and TRBJ1-1, is ETGVTQSPTHLIKTRGQQVTLRCSSQSGHNTVSWYQQALGQGPQFIFQYYREEENGRGNFPPRFSGLQFPNYSSELNVNALELDDSALYLCASSTGGLNTEAFFGQGTRLTVV.

The V gene is TRBV6-6, the J gene TRBJ2-7; D possibly corresponds to TRBD2 (5 bases). Germline CDR1 is MNHNY and CDR2 is SVGAGI (reference sequence). V shed 0 bases and J shed 2 bases, with 14 bases lying between them. The CDR3 sequence is 16 residues long. The DNA of the CDR3 is TGTGCCAGCAGTTACTCTGAGGGCCTAGGCCCCTACGAGCAGTACTTC. Translated: CASSYSEGLGPYEQYF.

There are a few counts of this clone. This CDR3 is CAISESGGDTQYF. Written as DNA, the CDR3 is TGTGCCATCAGTGAGTCCGGGGGAGATACGCAGTATTTT. This chain joins TRBV10-3 and TRBJ2-3; perhaps TRBD2 as D (6 bases). V was clipped by 0 bases and J by 5 bases, with 6 bases between them. Germline V CDR1 and CDR2: ENHRY, SYGVKD. The CDR3 extends over 13 amino acids.

The chain carries TRBV11-2 and TRBJ1-2; D unclear. CDR1 is SGHAT and CDR2 is FQNNGV in the germline V gene. This CDR3 has 13 amino acids. The V and J ends lost 5 bases and 4 bases respectively, with 11 bases between them. The CDR3 sequence: CASSNGVGYGYTF. As DNA, the CDR3 is TGTGCCAGCAGCAACGGGGTTGGCTATGGCTACACCTTC.

This chain links TRBV30 with TRBJ2-7, with D perhaps matching TRBD1 (5 bases). Per the germline V gene, CDR1 is GTSNPN and CDR2 is SVGIG (reference sequence). The length of the CDR3 is 14 residues. V lost 0 bases, J lost 3 bases, and 12 bases lay in between. CDR3 DNA sequence: TGTGCCTGGAGTGTTTCAGGGTTGAGCTACGAGCAGTACTTC. Translation gives CAWSVSGLSYEQYF. The full variable domain, with the rest looked up from reference TRBV30 and TRBJ2-7, is SQTIHQWPATLVQPVGSPLSLECTVEGTSNPNLYWYRQAAGRGLQLLFYSVGIGQISSEVPQNLSASRPQDRQFILSSKKLLLSDSGFYLCAWSVSGLSYEQYFGPGTRLTVT.

This clone appeared a single time. The rearrangement uses TRBV16 and TRBJ1-6, with a possible D match to TRBD1 (5 bases). The CDR3 has 14 residues. Per the germline V gene, CDR1 is KGHSY and CDR2 is FQNENV. V lost 3 bases to trimming and J lost 7 bases, with 10 bases between them. The CDR3: CASSQGQSNSPLHF. In DNA form, the CDR3 reads TGTGCCAGCAGCCAGGGGCAGTCCAATTCACCCCTCCACTTT.

The chain employs TRBV29-1 and TRBJ1-4, with a possible D match to TRBD1 (5 bases). From germline, CDR1 is SQVTM and CDR2 ANQGSEA. CDR3 length: 17 amino acids. Trimming took off 6 bases at V and 0 bases at J, with 20 bases between the two ends. The CDR3 DNA reads TGCAGCGTCTCATCGTCGGCAGGGTCAACAACTAATGAAAAACTGTTTTTT. Translated: CSVSSSAGSTTNEKLFF.

The chain employs TRBV7-2 and TRBJ2-2; a possible D gene is TRBD1 (6 bases). This CDR3 region has 16 residues. Germline lookup yields CDR1 SGHTA and CDR2 FQGNSA. Trimming cost V 2 bases and J 6 bases, with 16 bases left between them. The CDR3 protein is CASSLRLGALAGELFF. The CDR3 nucleotides are TGTGCCAGCAGCTTACGTCTGGGGGCTTTGGCCGGGGAGCTGTTTTTT.

The chain couples TRBV7-9 to TRBJ1-1; a weak D match, TRBD1 (5 bases). Deletions cut 3 bases from V and 4 bases from J, with 15 bases between. Germline assignment: CDR1 SEHNR and CDR2 FQNEAQ (reference sequence). This CDR3 comprises 15 residues. CDR3 nucleotides: TGTGCCAGCAGCTTCTCCACAGGTCAGGGCACTGAAGCTTTCTTT. This gives the protein CASSFSTGQGTEAFF.

The chain combines TRBV29-1 with TRBJ1-1; 7 bases map to TRBD1. Germline V gene data show CDR1 as SQVTM and CDR2 as ANQGSEA. Trimming took 5 bases from V and 6 from J; bases not matched to a gene: 3. There are 11 residues in the CDR3. CDR3 sequence: CSVHRGSEAFF. CDR3 DNA sequence: TGCAGCGTTCACAGGGGATCTGAAGCTTTCTTT.

The chain recombines TRBV7-9 with TRBJ2-6; D may be TRBD2 (6 bases). Germline assignment: CDR1 SEHNR and CDR2 FQNEAQ (reference sequence). The CDR3 totals 16 residues. Trimming removed 5 bases from V and 0 bases from J, with 11 bases in between. The CDR3, as DNA: TGTGCCAGCAGCCGGGACTTCGTCTCTGGGGCCAACGTCCTGACTTTC. The encoded protein is CASSRDFVSGANVLTF.

This rearrangement joins TRBV7-2 to TRBJ1-1, with TRBD1 matching 8 bases. J was trimmed by 10 bases and V by 2 bases; bases with no gene match: 12. From germline, CDR1 is SGHTA and CDR2 FQGNSA. The CDR3 is 15 residues long. The CDR3 sequence is CASSLWTGKLLRAFF. The CDR3 DNA is TGTGCCAGCAGCTTATGGACAGGGAAGCTCCTTAGAGCTTTCTTT.

The gene calls are TRBV7-9 and TRBJ2-3; D not certain. The CDR3 is made up of 15 amino acids. With 5 bases removed from V and 0 bases from J, the gap between germline ends came to 12 bases. In germline, CDR1 is SEHNR, CDR2 FQNEAQ (reference sequence). The CDR3 region has the DNA TGTGCCAGCAGCCCAACGCGTCATAGCACAGATACGCAGTATTTT. Its translation is CASSPTRHSTDTQYF. The entire variable domain, with the rest obtained from reference TRBV7-9 and TRBJ2-3, is as follows: DTGVSQNPRHKITKRGQNVTFRCDPISEHNRLYWYRQTLGQGPEFLTYFQNEAQLEKSRLLSDRFSAERPKGSFSTLEIQRTEQGDSAMYLCASSPTRHSTDTQYFGPGTRLTVL.

This clone was detected a few times. This rearrangement joins TRBV6-1 to TRBJ1-2; weak D call: TRBD1 (5 bases). Trimming removed 7 bases from V and 4 bases from J, with 16 bases in between. This CDR3 is 14 amino acids long. Germline values: CDR1 MNHNS, CDR2 SASEGT. CDR3 DNA: TGTGCCAGCACCCCCGGGAGGGACGGCTATGGCTACACCTTC. Translated, it gives CASTPGRDGYGYTF.

The V gene is TRBV7-3, the J gene TRBJ2-3; D may be TRBD1 (8 bases). Per the germline V gene, CDR1 is SGHTA and CDR2 is FQGTGA. Trimming stripped 7 bases from V and 2 bases from J, with 13 bases between. This CDR3 is 14 amino acids long. The CDR3 DNA reads TGTGCCAGCAACAGGGGGGGAGTCACAGATACGCAGTATTTT. Translation: CASNRGGVTDTQYF.

This clone has more than one count but fewer than ten. The chain carries TRBV9 and TRBJ1-1; D not certain. The germline V gene has CDR1 SGDLS and CDR2 YYNGEE. The ends were cut back, 3 bases at V and 4 bases at J, with 7 bases in the middle. The CDR3 extends over 12 amino acids. This chain's CDR3 is CASSDIRTEAFF. The CDR3 DNA reads as TGTGCCAGCAGCGATATTCGCACTGAAGCTTTCTTT.

This clone was observed a few times. This chain joins TRBV7-9 and TRBJ2-3; the D is unclear. Germline CDR1 SEHNR, CDR2 FQNEAQ (reference sequence). V lost 5 bases, J lost 0 bases, and 12 bases lay in between. This CDR3 is 15 amino acids long. The chain's CDR3 is CASSPVPSSTDTQYF. CDR3 bases: TGTGCCAGCAGCCCCGTCCCCTCCAGCACAGATACGCAGTATTTT.